The T cell receptor beta chain under discussion was sequenced for a study of blood T cell repertoires in COVID-19. Overall study: Both acute and convalescent COVID-19 samples were obtained from the United States, Italy and Spain. PBMCs, B-cell-depleted T cells, or T cells were the source of the cDNA or gDNA that made up the material.

As processed by the authors: Amplification from reference gene primers served as the basis for estimated nucleated cell counts. The assay was immunoSEQ multiplex PCR, and TCRdb's table has in-frame clones only and misses some. V and J calls and clone size are given by that table; D and trimming were obtained from the DNA. The sample contains some 260,000 clones, roughly 88% of which appear only once. The CDR3 contains 16 residues. The germline CDR1 and CDR2 sequences are MNHEY and SVGAGI. V shed 1 base and J shed 1 base, with 12 bases lying between them. Sequencing was done on a sample of peripheral blood. This sequence originates from a woman in her thirties or forties who had recovered from COVID-19. The V and J genes are TRBV6-5 and TRBJ2-3, with D possibly matching TRBD2 (7 bases). CDR3: CASSYWGGDGTDTQYF. CDR3 bases: TGTGCCAGCAGTTACTGGGGGGGCGATGGCACAGATACGCAGTATTTT.